What follows are 17 T cell receptor beta chains derived from one specimen sequenced in a study of T cells in women clearing cervical HPV infection (dated by TCRdb to 2016 to 2018). The library came from the immunoSEQ multiplex PCR assay. The table was pulled from immuneACCESS by TCRdb, which kept in-frame rearrangements only. Such tables lose some clones; where checked, under half of the loss comes from unresolved V genes, and the rest has no known cause. The sample's table lists a count of almost 20,000 clones. 3.2% of the sample comes from the top ten. Material: blood buffy coat. The origin of the receptors is a woman aged 18-70 years with a cervical HPV16 infection that either progressed to CIN3+ or cleared (not recorded which).

On this clone itself: The read is 3 residues too short to cover the CDR3 end, so that end is filled in from the germline J gene. This chain joins TRBV18 and TRBJ2-3; 9 bases are shared with TRBD1. The junction had 4 bases not matched to a gene; V was cut back by 4 bases and J by 5 bases. From germline, CDR1 is KGHSH and CDR2 LQKENI. The CDR3 covers 14 residues. The CDR3 spells CASSLRQGGDTQYF. The CDR3 bases that were read are TGTGCCAGCTCACTGCGACAGGGGGGAGATACG.

Worth noting for this clone: The read halts 3 residues ahead of the CDR3 end, with the missing end drawn from the germline J gene. The genes are TRBV5-1 and TRBJ1-2; 7 bases align to TRBD1. V trimming: 4 bases; J trimming: 6 bases; junction bases outside the gene matches: 9. The V gene's germline CDR1 is SGHRS and CDR2 YFSETQ. The CDR3 has 14 amino acids. The sequenced CDR3 bases are TGCGCCAGCAGCAGCACACAGGGGATGGATGGC. Amino acids: CASSSTQGMDG. The complete CDR3 reads CASSSTQGMDGYTF.

As to this clone: The sequence runs out 3 residues before the end of the CDR3; the remainder is reconstructed from the germline J gene. J is TRBJ1-5 and V is TRBV2; 9 bases agree with TRBD1. The CDR3 runs to 15 residues. The V and J ends lost 5 bases and 2 bases, in that order; junction bases with no gene match: 4. The germline V gene has CDR1 SNHLY and CDR2 FYNNEI. CDR3 DNA, as far as it was read: TGTGCCAGCAGTCGGGACAGGGACGGCAATCAGCCC. It translates to CASSRDRDGNQP. The entire CDR3 sequence reads CASSRDRDGNQPQHF.

Notes on this clone: Mismatch with germline at one junction end may stem from a read error. The read falls 3 residues short of the CDR3 end, and the missing part is taken from the germline J gene. This chain connects TRBV4-2 to TRBJ2-4, with D perhaps TRBD1 (7 bases). This CDR3 has 15 residues. CDR1 is LGHNA and CDR2 is YNFKEQ in the germline V gene. The part of the CDR3 DNA that was read is TGCGCCAGCAGCCAAGTAGGGGCAGGGGGGAACATT. Its translation is CASSQVGAGGNI. From start to end, the CDR3 is CASSQVGAGGNIQYF.

Comments on this clone: The read ends 3 residues shy of where the CDR3 ends; the end is completed using the germline J gene. The rearrangement uses TRBV2 and TRBJ1-1; D not certain. In germline, CDR1 is SNHLY, CDR2 FYNNEI. The CDR3 has 12 amino acids. The CDR3 DNA, read in part, is TGTGCCAGCAGTGGGATGGGCAGGGAA. This sequence encodes CASSGMGRE. In full, the CDR3 is CASSGMGREAFF.

As concerns this clone: The read terminates 3 residues before the CDR3 end, so the remaining end is supplied by the germline J gene. V gene TRBV16 combines with J gene TRBJ1-2; D is possibly TRBD1 (5 bases). CDR1 is KGHSY and CDR2 is FQNENV in the germline V gene. Trimming pared 3 bases from V and 2 bases from J, leaving 10 bases between. CDR3 length: 14 residues. The CDR3 region is CASSQGAGNYGYTF. Incomplete CDR3 DNA: TGTGCCAGCAGCCAGGGAGCAGGGAACTATGGC.

Regarding this clone: The CDR3 end falls 3 residues outside the read, so it is completed with the germline J gene. The chain links TRBV18 to TRBJ2-7; D uncertain. CDR3 length equals 17 residues. Trimming cost V 2 bases and J 2 bases, with 19 bases left between them. CDR1 and CDR2 (germline): KGHSH, LQKENI. The sequenced part of the CDR3 DNA is TGTGCCAGCTCACCATTAGCCTCGGCAGCTGGCACCTACGAG. Its translation: CASSPLASAAGTYE. The complete CDR3 sequence is CASSPLASAAGTYEQYF.

Regarding this clone: Read sequence stops 3 residues before the CDR3 end, and the germline J gene provides the missing end. The chain joins TRBV20-1 to TRBJ2-5; 8 positions match TRBD2. This CDR3 is 15 amino acids long. V dropped 1 base and J dropped 6; count of bases not matched to a gene: 10. Germline CDR1 reads DFQATT; CDR2 reads SNEGSKA (reference sequence). Here the CDR3 reads CSARAAGLVGQTQYF. Partial CDR3 DNA: TGCAGTGCTAGAGCCGCGGGACTAGTTGGTCAGACC.

As to this clone: From the germline J gene comes the end of the CDR3, since the read stops 3 residues before it. The chain couples TRBV5-1 to TRBJ2-3; 11 bases map to TRBD2. This CDR3 is built from 16 residues. The germline V gene encodes CDR1 SGHRS and CDR2 YFSETQ. Trimming cost V 3 bases and J 6 bases; bases outside gene matches: 9. The part of the CDR3 DNA that was read is TGCGCCAGCAGCTATGGAACTAGCGGGGGAGTGGATACG. Translation gives CASSYGTSGGVDT. The complete CDR3 reads CASSYGTSGGVDTQYF.

In the case of this clone: The read finishes 3 residues shy of the CDR3 end, and the germline J gene is used to complete it. The chain is built from TRBV7-2 and TRBJ2-1, with TRBD2 as a possible D gene (6 bases). The CDR3 spans 15 residues. V was clipped by 0 bases and J by 4 bases, with 10 bases between them. Germline lookup yields CDR1 SGHTA and CDR2 FQGNSA. The CDR3: CASSLASGPYNEQFF. CDR3 bases read: TGTGCCAGCAGCTTAGCTAGCGGACCTTACAATGAG.

Regarding this clone: The read terminates 3 residues ahead of where the CDR3 ends, so the germline J gene completes it. The V gene is TRBV20-1, the J gene TRBJ2-7; TRBD1 aligns across 7 bases. There are 14 residues in the CDR3. Germline assignment: CDR1 DFQATT and CDR2 SNEGSKA (reference sequence). J lost 6 bases, V lost 1 base, and 9 bases had no gene match. CDR3 bases read: TGCAGTGCTAGAGCCCTTGGGACAGTTACCGAG. Amino acid sequence: CSARALGTVTE. From start to end, the CDR3 is CSARALGTVTEQYF.

Comment on this clone: The read falls 3 residues short of the CDR3 end, and the missing part is taken from the germline J gene. V gene TRBV7-8 combines with J gene TRBJ2-3; D is ambiguous. The CDR3 length is 12 residues. The ends were cut back, 5 bases at V and 5 bases at J, with 8 bases in the middle. Germline assignment: CDR1 SGHVS and CDR2 FQNEAQ. Here the CDR3 reads CASSPQLDTQYF. The sequenced part of the CDR3 DNA is TGTGCCAGCAGCCCCCAATTAGATACG.

This CDR3 reads CASSDLGGGEKLFF. Incomplete CDR3 DNA: TGTGCCAGCAGTGACTTAGGGGGAGGTGAAAAA. This chain uses TRBV6-1 with TRBJ1-4, with a possible D match to TRBD1 (6 bases). The CDR3 end is not reached by the read, which stops 3 residues before it; the germline J gene fills it in. This CDR3 is built from 14 residues. CDR1 and CDR2 (germline): MNHNS, SASEGT. Trimming shortened V by 3 bases and J by 7 bases, and 12 bases separated the two germline ends.

Notes on this clone: The read ends 3 residues before the CDR3 terminus; that terminus is restored from the germline J gene. V usage is TRBV19 and J usage is TRBJ2-5; 7 nucleotides align to TRBD1. Germline-derived CDR1 and CDR2 are LNHDA and SQIVND (reference sequence). V gave up 5 bases and J gave up 1 base; unmatched junction bases: 1. CDR3 length equals 13 residues. The sequenced CDR3 bases are TGTGCCAGTAGTTGGGACAGCCAAGAGACC. This translates into CASSWDSQET. The whole CDR3 protein reads CASSWDSQETQYF.

This clone shows up as medium-sized by frequency. The read ends 3 residues shy of where the CDR3 ends; the end is completed using the germline J gene. The chain recombines TRBV18 with TRBJ2-6, with D possibly TRBD1 on 6 matching bases. Germline V CDR1 and CDR2: KGHSH, LQKENI. Trimming stripped 2 bases from V and 0 bases from J, with 14 bases between. This CDR3 has 18 amino acids. The sequenced CDR3 bases are TGTGCCAGCTCACCATCGCGAGTGACAGGCTCTGGGGCCAACGTC. Translation: CASSPSRVTGSGANV. From start to end, the CDR3 is CASSPSRVTGSGANVLTF.

Of note for this clone: The read falls 3 residues short of the CDR3 end, and the missing part is taken from the germline J gene. The genes are TRBV6-2 or TRBV6-3 and TRBJ1-2; a weak D match, TRBD1 (6 bases). This CDR3 is built from 14 residues. The germline V gene has CDR1 MNHEY and CDR2 SVGEGT. The CDR3: CASSYLMGAGGYTF. Incomplete CDR3 DNA: TGTGCCAGCAGTTACCTCATGGGGGCAGGCGGC.

Regarding this clone: The read stops 3 residues short of the end of the CDR3; the missing end is completed from the germline J gene. The chain has TRBV15 and TRBJ2-1, with TRBD2 matching 8 bases. CDR1 is LNHNV and CDR2 is YYDKDF in the germline V gene (reference sequence). The CDR3 covers 15 residues. V lost 3 bases and J lost 6; bases outside the gene matches: 7. Partial CDR3 DNA: TGTGCCACCAGCAGGGGGGGCAGCGGGGGCAATGAG. Its protein product is CATSRGGSGGNE. The whole CDR3 sequence reads CATSRGGSGGNEQFF.